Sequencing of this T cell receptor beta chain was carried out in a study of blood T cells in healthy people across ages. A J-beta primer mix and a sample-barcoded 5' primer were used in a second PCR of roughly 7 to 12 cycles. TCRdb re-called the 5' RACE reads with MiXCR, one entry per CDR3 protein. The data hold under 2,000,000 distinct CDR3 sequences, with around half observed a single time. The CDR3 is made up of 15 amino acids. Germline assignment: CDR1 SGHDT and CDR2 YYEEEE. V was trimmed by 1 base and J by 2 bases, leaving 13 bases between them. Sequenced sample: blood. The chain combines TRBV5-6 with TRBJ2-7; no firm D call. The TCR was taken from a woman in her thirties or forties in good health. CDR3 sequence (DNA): TGTGCCAGCAGCTTGAGGCCGGGTTCCACCTACGAGCAGTACTTC. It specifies CASSLRPGSTYEQYF.